These T cell receptor beta chains were read from a single sample in a study of T-cell memory formation after mild COVID-19. TCRdb analysed the 5' RACE reads with MiXCR anew, one entry per CDR3 protein. The table records under 350,000 distinct CDR3 sequences, around 15% of them present only once. Input material: PBMCs or a T cell subset sorted from them (not recorded which). The receptors stem from a man younger than 35 who had mild COVID-19 (a few samples of this study predate the infection). Cell type and time point are not known. The CDR3 runs from the conserved cysteine through the conserved F or W. D genes are given only for firm matches. Rows may omit the clone size; those that give it use once, few, many or a size class.

TRBD1	TRBV7-9	17	few	TRBJ2-3	CASSLKHRGSSTDTQYF	TGTGCCAGCAGCTTAAAGCACAGGGGCTCTAGCACAGATACGCAGTATTTT
TRBD1	TRBV2	13	few	TRBJ2-5	CASNRGPQETQYF	TGTGCCAGCAATAGGGGGCCGCAAGAGACCCAGTACTTC
.	TRBV5-1	16	many	TRBJ2-3	CASSLPGASSTDTQYF	TGCGCCAGCAGCTTACCGGGAGCGTCTAGCACAGATACGCAGTATTTT
TRBD1	TRBV6-5	13	.	TRBJ2-1	CASRNPDRDEQFF	TGTGCCAGCAGAAACCCGGACAGGGATGAGCAGTTCTTC
TRBD1	TRBV5-5	15	many	TRBJ1-5	CASSLAGGGNQPQHF	TGTGCCAGCAGCTTGGCAGGGGGTGGGAATCAGCCCCAGCATTTT
TRBD2	TRBV5-6	13	.	TRBJ2-5	CAIPAGYQETQYF	TGTGCCATCCCAGCGGGGTACCAAGAGACCCAGTACTTC
TRBD2	TRBV10-3	17	few	TRBJ2-1	CAIRPSTSGGMGNEQFF	TGTGCCATCAGACCGTCGACTAGCGGGGGGATGGGGAATGAGCAGTTCTTC
.	TRBV14	14	few	TRBJ2-3	CASTMMGATDTQYF	TGTGCCAGCACCATGATGGGGGCCACAGATACGCAGTATTTT
.	TRBV6-1	14	few	TRBJ1-5	CASSEGGGNQPQHF	TGTGCCAGCAGTGAAGGGGGGGGCAATCAGCCCCAGCATTTT
.	TRBV5-1	13	few	TRBJ2-3	CASSYLSTDTQYF	TGCGCCAGCAGCTACCTTAGCACAGATACGCAGTATTTT
.	TRBV3-1	15	many	TRBJ2-3	CASSPGAIGSDTQYF	TGTGCCAGCAGCCCGGGGGCCATCGGAAGTGATACGCAGTATTTT
.	TRBV5-6	15	.	TRBJ2-1	CASSLRLVYYNEQFF	TGTGCCAGCAGCCTCCGACTAGTATACTACAATGAGCAGTTCTTC
TRBD2	TRBV7-2	18	.	TRBJ2-3	CASSPHLLRGGVPDTQYF	TGTGCCAGCAGCCCGCACCTCTTGCGGGGGGGCGTCCCAGATACGCAGTATTTT
TRBD2	TRBV11-2	15	.	TRBJ2-2	CASSPGGWNTGELFF	TGTGCCAGCAGCCCCGGGGGGTGGAACACCGGGGAGCTGTTTTTT
TRBD2	TRBV7-7	16	.	TRBJ2-5	CASSLGSSGGQETQYF	TGTGCCAGCAGCTTAGGGTCTAGCGGGGGTCAAGAGACCCAGTACTTC
.	TRBV7-9	14	many	TRBJ2-5	CASSPSPTEETQYF	TGTGCCAGCAGCCCGTCCCCGACAGAAGAGACCCAGTACTTC
.	TRBV5-1	12	many	TRBJ2-4	CASSLFSGIQYF	TGCGCCAGCAGCTTGTTCTCGGGAATTCAGTACTTC
.	TRBV6-5	14	few	TRBJ2-2	CASSLMERAGELFF	TGTGCCAGCAGTCTCATGGAAAGGGCCGGGGAGCTGTTTTTT
.	TRBV7-2	15	few	TRBJ1-5	CASSLLRAENQPQHF	TGTGCCAGCAGCTTACTCAGGGCTGAAAATCAGCCCCAGCATTTT
TRBD1	TRBV3-1	15	.	TRBJ1-4	CASSRGQPGPEKLFF	TGTGCCAGCAGCCGGGGACAGCCCGGTCCGGAAAAACTGTTTTTT
.	TRBV5-1	13	few	TRBJ2-7	CASSLSIRAQQYF	TGCGCCAGCAGCTTGTCCATTCGGGCGCAGCAGTACTTC
.	TRBV10-3	15	.	TRBJ2-3	CAISGSQGSTDTQYF	TGTGCCATCAGTGGATCTCAGGGTAGTACAGATACGCAGTATTTT
.	TRBV12-3/TRBV12-4	14	.	TRBJ1-5	CASSSENTNQPQHF	TGTGCCAGCAGTTCAGAAAATACCAATCAGCCCCAGCATTTT
TRBD1	TRBV29-1	12	.	TRBJ1-2	CSVDRANYGYTF	TGCAGCGTCGACAGGGCTAACTATGGCTACACCTTC
TRBD2	TRBV10-3	17	.	TRBJ2-5	CAISEPRGDKKKETQYF	TGTGCCATCAGTGAGCCCCGGGGGGATAAAAAAAAAGAGACCCAGTACTTC
.	TRBV20-1	12	few	TRBJ1-1	CSAKAGGTEAFF	TGCAGTGCTAAAGCCGGAGGCACTGAAGCTTTCTTT
.	TRBV12-3/TRBV12-4	9	.	TRBJ1-3	CASSFPVNF	TGTGCCAGCAGTTTCCCCGTGAATTTT